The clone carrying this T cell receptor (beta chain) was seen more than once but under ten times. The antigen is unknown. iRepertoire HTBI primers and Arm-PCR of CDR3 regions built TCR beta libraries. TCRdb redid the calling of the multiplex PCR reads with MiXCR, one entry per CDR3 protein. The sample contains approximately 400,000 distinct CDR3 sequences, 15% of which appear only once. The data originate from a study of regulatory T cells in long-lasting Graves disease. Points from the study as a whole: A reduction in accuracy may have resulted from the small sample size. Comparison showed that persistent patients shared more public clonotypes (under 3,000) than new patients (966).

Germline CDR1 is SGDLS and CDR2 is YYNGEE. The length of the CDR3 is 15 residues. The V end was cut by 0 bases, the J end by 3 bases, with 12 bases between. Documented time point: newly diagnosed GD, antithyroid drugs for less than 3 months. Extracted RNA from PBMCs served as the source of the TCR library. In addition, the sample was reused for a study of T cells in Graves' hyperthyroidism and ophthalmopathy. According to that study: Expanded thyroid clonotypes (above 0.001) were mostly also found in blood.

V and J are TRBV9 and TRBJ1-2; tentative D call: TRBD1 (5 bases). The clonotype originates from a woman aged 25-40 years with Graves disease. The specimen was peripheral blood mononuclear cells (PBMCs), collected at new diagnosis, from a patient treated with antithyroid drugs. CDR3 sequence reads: CASSVGEGNYYGYTF. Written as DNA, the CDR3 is TGTGCCAGCAGCGTAGGGGAGGGGAACTACTATGGCTACACCTTC.